There are many counts of the clone carrying this T cell receptor beta chain. What it binds is not known. The record originates from a study of regulatory T cells in long-lasting Graves disease. Overall study: With positive TSH receptor antibodies and over 5 years of antithyroid drugs, Graves' disease was considered persistent. Findings and limits, study-wide: Limited sample numbers may have lowered accuracy.

Investigators prepared the TCR beta libraries by applying iRepertoire HTBI primers and Arm-PCR of CDR3 regions. TCRdb re-called the multiplex PCR reads through MiXCR, storing one row per CDR3 protein. This sample has more than 300,000 distinct CDR3 sequences, with around 23% found just once. Specified time point: persistent/refractory GD, antithyroid drugs over 5 years with positive TRAb. PBMCs were the source of the RNA used for TCR sequencing. Graves' disease diagnoses used American Thyroid Association guidelines. The patients included were those that came from an endocrinology department in Xi'an, China. CDR1 is SNHLY, CDR2 FYNNEI, per germline. The CDR3 sequence is 15 residues long. With 1 base removed from V and 3 bases from J, the gap between germline ends came to 12 bases.

The J gene is TRBJ1-1, the V gene TRBV2, with D uncertain. Sequencing used peripheral blood mononuclear cells (PBMCs), obtained when the disease was refractory, from a patient treated with antithyroid drugs. This TCR was recovered from a woman in her thirties or forties with Graves disease. The CDR3 protein is CASSEGRHVYTEAFF. The CDR3 DNA follows: TGTGCCAGCAGTGAAGGGCGGCACGTATACACTGAAGCTTTCTTT.